These 9 T cell receptor beta chains came from one sample sequenced in a study of blood T cell repertoires in COVID-19. Some clones are missing from TCRdb's copy, which holds only in-frame ones; the method was immunoSEQ multiplex PCR. The sample holds about 190,000 clones, around 85% seen once. The sequenced sample was peripheral blood. The receptors originated from a man between 50 and 59 years old who had recovered from COVID-19.

This chain links TRBV5-1 with TRBJ2-2, with 7 bases that match TRBD1. This CDR3 has 15 amino acids. Germline V gene lookup returns CDR1 SGHRS and CDR2 YFSETQ. V was pared by 0 bases and J by 5 bases, with 4 bases of the junction left unmatched. In nucleotides, the CDR3 is TGCGCCAGCAGCTTGGCCGGGACAGCGACCGGGGAGCTGTTTTTT. This codes for CASSLAGTATGELFF.

The chain links TRBV6-2 or TRBV6-3 to TRBJ1-1; no clear D gene. There are 16 residues in the CDR3. Per the germline V gene, CDR1 is MNHEY and CDR2 is SVGEGT. The V end lost 0 bases, the J end lost 4 bases, and 15 bases lay between the germline ends. The CDR3 nucleotides read TGTGCCAGCAGTTACTCGGGGTTATCGCGGGGCACTGAAGCTTTCTTT. This codes for CASSYSGLSRGTEAFF.

The chain joins TRBV29-1 to TRBJ1-3; 7 nucleotides align to TRBD1. The CDR3 totals 14 residues. J was trimmed by 0 bases and V by 5 bases; bases with no gene match: 4. Germline V CDR1 and CDR2: SQVTM, ANQGSEA. CDR3 sequence reads: CSVTQGGSGNTIYF. CDR3 bases: TGCAGCGTTACGCAGGGGGGCTCTGGAAACACCATATATTTT.

The J gene is TRBJ1-3, the V gene TRBV5-1, with D possibly being TRBD1 (6 bases). The CDR3 contains 17 residues. V lost 3 bases, J lost 0 bases, and 16 bases lay in between. The germline CDR1 and CDR2 sequences are SGHRS and YFSETQ. CDR3 sequence (DNA): TGCGCCAGCAGCTCGCAACAGGGTGGCCCCTCTGGAAACACCATATATTTT. Translation: CASSSQQGGPSGNTIYF.

This clone was seen more than once but under ten times. The chain employs TRBV28 and TRBJ2-7; the D is unclear. The germline V and J ends were trimmed by 7 bases and 1 base, with 11 bases remaining between them. The CDR3 is made up of 13 amino acids. In germline, CDR1 is MDHEN, CDR2 SYDVKM. The CDR3 coding sequence is TGTGCCAGCATCCGTCCAGCGTCCTACGAGCAGTACTTC. This gives the protein CASIRPASYEQYF.

V usage is TRBV5-1 and J usage is TRBJ2-3; 13 bases are shared with TRBD2. The CDR3 contains 16 residues. Trimming cost V 5 bases and J 3 bases; bases outside gene matches: 6. Germline V gives CDR1 SGHRS, CDR2 YFSETQ. CDR3 sequence (DNA): TGCGCCAGCAGTTATGAGACTAGCGGGAGGACAGATACGCAGTATTTT. It encodes CASSYETSGRTDTQYF.

Only one count was recorded for this clone. J is TRBJ2-5 and V is TRBV7-9; TRBD2 aligns across 7 bases. This CDR3 spans 16 amino acids. Losses at the gene ends were 6 bases for V and 2 bases for J; bases not matched to a gene: 12. Germline values: CDR1 SEHNR, CDR2 FQNEAQ (reference sequence). In DNA, the CDR3 is TGTGCCAGCAGGACTATGGGAGCGGGATCGCAAGAGACCCAGTACTTC. This encodes CASRTMGAGSQETQYF.

The sample holds a few counts of this clone. The CDR3 region is CASSYGQGAHNEQFF. The DNA of the CDR3 is TGTGCCAGCAGTTATGGACAGGGGGCCCACAATGAGCAGTTCTTC. The rearrangement links TRBV5-8 to TRBJ2-1, with 11 bases that match TRBD1. J gave up 5 bases and V 5 bases, and 6 bases lay outside the gene matches. Germline CDR1 SGHTS, CDR2 YDEGEE. The CDR3 extends over 15 amino acids.

The CDR3 DNA follows: TGTGCCACCAGCGGAGCGAACACCGGGGAGCTGTTTTTT. Protein sequence: CATSGANTGELFF. The chain joins TRBV6-6 to TRBJ2-2; weak D call: TRBD2 (5 bases). V was shortened by 10 bases and J by 0 bases, with 9 bases between the two germline ends. The germline CDR1 and CDR2 sequences are MNHNY and SVGAGI (reference sequence). This CDR3 has 13 amino acids.